The 26 T cell receptor beta chains given below trace back to one sample, sequenced in a study of regulatory T cells in long-lasting Graves disease. Time point given: newly diagnosed GD, antithyroid drugs for less than 3 months. RNA isolated from PBMCs was used to make the TCR library. Combining iRepertoire HTBI primers with Arm-PCR of CDR3 regions, the authors built TCR beta libraries. TCRdb recomputed calls from the multiplex PCR reads with MiXCR, one row per CDR3 protein. The table has hundreds of thousands of distinct CDR3 sequences, about 16% seen once; the top ten hold about 20%. These sequences were also reported in another study, on T cells in Graves' hyperthyroidism and ophthalmopathy.

This material consisted of peripheral blood mononuclear cells (PBMCs), taken at new diagnosis, from a patient treated with antithyroid drugs. The receptors come from a woman in her twenties or thirties with Graves disease.

This clonotype was seen at least ten times. J is TRBJ2-1 and V is TRBV5-1, with TRBD2 identical over 11 bases. Germline CDR1 SGHRS, CDR2 YFSETQ. The CDR3 consists of 16 residues. V trimming: 0 bases; J trimming: 4 bases; junction bases outside the gene matches: 3. CDR3 sequence: CASSLGTSGLYNEQFF. The CDR3 nucleotides are TGCGCCAGCAGCTTGGGGACTAGCGGGTTATACAATGAGCAGTTCTTC.

This clonotype was seen ten or more times. The CDR3 is CASSISGQGPYEQYF. CDR3 bases: TGTGCCAGTAGTATATCGGGACAGGGACCCTACGAGCAGTACTTC. J is TRBJ2-7 and V is TRBV19; 9 nucleotides match TRBD1. Unmatched junction bases numbered 4, after V lost 2 bases and J lost 2 bases. This CDR3 comprises 15 residues. Germline CDR1 reads LNHDA; CDR2 reads SQIVND (reference sequence).

This clonotype has a count of ten or more. V usage is TRBV28 and J usage is TRBJ1-1; 9 positions agree with TRBD1. CDR1 is MDHEN, CDR2 SYDVKM, per germline. The trim removed 5 bases at V and 0 bases at J, leaving 16 bases unmatched. The CDR3 has 19 amino acids. The CDR3 DNA sequence: TGTGCCAGCAGTCCCGGCACAGGGGGCCGGTTCAGGCTGAACACTGAAGCTTTCTTT. This encodes CASSPGTGGRFRLNTEAFF.

In this sample, this clonotype turned up many times. V is TRBV12-3 or TRBV12-4 and J is TRBJ2-4; 9 bases agree with TRBD1. J was trimmed by 9 bases and V by 6 bases; bases with no gene match: 3. There are 12 residues in the CDR3. The CDR3 bases are TGTGCCAGCAGCTGGGACAGGGCCATTCAGTACTTC. It translates to CASSWDRAIQYF.

This clonotype was counted ten times or more. This chain uses TRBV11-2 with TRBJ2-2, with D possibly matching TRBD2 (5 bases). Germline-derived CDR1 and CDR2 are SGHAT and FQNNGV. This CDR3 spans 13 amino acids. V shed 1 base and J shed 7 bases, with 7 bases lying between them. CDR3 protein: CASSLGGHGELFF. The DNA of the CDR3 is TGTGCCAGCAGCTTAGGCGGGCACGGGGAGCTGTTTTTT.

A note on this clonotype: Possible read error: a much larger clone is one base away. The J gene is TRBJ1-1, the V gene TRBV5-1; a possible D gene is TRBD1 (6 bases). Germline V lookup: CDR1 SGHRS, CDR2 YFSETQ. Between the trimmed V and J ends, which lost 1 base and 3 bases, there was a span of 25 bases. The CDR3 spans 19 residues. The CDR3 nucleotides read TGCGCCAGCAGCTTGAGGGCTACTACAGGGAGTTGGGAGGACACTGAAGCTTTCTTT. This gives the protein CASSLRATTGSWEDTEAFF. The variable domain in full, with the rest retrieved from reference TRBV5-1 and TRBJ1-1, is KAGVTQTPRYLIKTRGQQVTLSCSPISGHRSVSWYQQTPGQGLQFLFEYFSETQRNKGNFPGRFSGRQFSNSRSEMNVSTLELGDSALYLCASSLRATTGSWEDTEAFFGQGTRLTVV.

This clonotype was observed a few times. The chain is built from TRBV6-1 and TRBJ2-2; D gene uncertain. The CDR3 consists of 13 residues. Per germline, CDR1 MNHNS and CDR2 SASEGT. The germline V and J ends were trimmed by 7 bases and 7 bases, with 13 bases remaining between them. CDR3 residues: CASTRKNGGELFF. The CDR3 DNA reads as TGTGCCAGCACCCGAAAAAACGGCGGGGAGCTGTTTTTT.

The chain combines TRBV5-1 with TRBJ2-5; D unresolved. Germline V gene data show CDR1 as SGHRS and CDR2 as YFSETQ. The V end was cut by 2 bases, the J end by 5 bases, with 13 bases between. The CDR3 runs 14 residues. This CDR3 is CASSFNAETETQYF. The DNA for the CDR3 is TGCGCCAGCAGCTTCAACGCGGAAACGGAGACCCAGTACTTC. The full variable domain, with the rest looked up from reference TRBV5-1 and TRBJ2-5, is KAGVTQTPRYLIKTRGQQVTLSCSPISGHRSVSWYQQTPGQGLQFLFEYFSETQRNKGNFPGRFSGRQFSNSRSEMNVSTLELGDSALYLCASSFNAETETQYFGPGTRLLVL.

This CDR3 is CAISELTIEGYTF. The CDR3 coding sequence is TGTGCCATCAGTGAGTTGACGATAGAAGGCTACACCTTC. The chain has TRBV10-3 and TRBJ1-2; D not resolved. Trimming shortened V by 1 base and J by 8 bases, and 11 bases separated the two germline ends. The CDR3 extends over 13 amino acids. CDR1 and CDR2 (germline): ENHRY, SYGVKD.

The sample holds many counts of this clonotype. A junction boundary mismatches the germline segment, possibly from a read error. The chain carries TRBV28 and TRBJ1-5, with a weak D call TRBD1 (6 bases). The CDR3 loop spans 15 amino acids. Germline CDR1 is MDHEN and CDR2 is SYDVKM. This CDR3 is CASDTGTLYNRPQHF. In DNA, the CDR3 is TGTGCCAGCGATACCGGGACATTATATAATCGGCCCCAGCATTTT.

Points on this clonotype: A much more abundant neighbour one base away suggests this may be a read error. The rearrangement links TRBV10-3 to TRBJ2-2; 8 bases fit TRBD1. The CDR3 runs 18 residues. Germline V gives CDR1 ENHRY, CDR2 SYGVKD. The DNA for the CDR3 is TGTGCCATCAGCGGAATGACAGGGGTCCGCGCGAACACCGGGGAGCTGTCTTTT. Protein: CAISGMTGVRANTGELSF.

The rearrangement joins TRBV29-1 to TRBJ2-7; D is ambiguous. The CDR3 contains 12 residues. V was trimmed by 0 bases and J by 7 bases, leaving 10 bases between them. The germline CDR1 and CDR2 sequences are SQVTM and ANQGSEA. The CDR3 bases are TGCAGCGTTGAAGACACGCCCGGGGAGCAGTACTTC. Its translation is CSVEDTPGEQYF.

Ten or more counts support this clonotype. This chain joins TRBV11-2 and TRBJ2-3, with 8 positions matching TRBD1. CDR1 is SGHAT, CDR2 FQNNGV, per germline. The CDR3 runs to 15 residues. Trimming took 4 bases from V and 4 from J; bases not matched to a gene: 7. CDR3 sequence: CASSYPGQGPDTQYF. The DNA for the CDR3 is TGTGCCAGCAGCTACCCCGGACAGGGTCCAGATACGCAGTATTTT.

The genes are TRBV3-1 and TRBJ1-1; no clear D gene. Germline V gene sequence: CDR1 LGHDT, CDR2 YNNKEL (reference sequence). V dropped 1 base and J dropped 1 base, with 10 bases sitting between them. The CDR3 consists of 15 residues. CDR3 region: CASSQVRLTNTEAFF. DNA for the CDR3: TGTGCCAGCAGCCAAGTGCGTCTGACGAACACTGAAGCTTTCTTT. Supplemented by reference TRBV3-1 and TRBJ1-1, the full variable domain reads DTAVSQTPKYLVTQMGNDKSIKCEQNLGHDTMYWYKQDSKKFLKIMFSYNNKELIINETVPNRFSPKSPDKAHLNLHINSLELGDSAVYFCASSQVRLTNTEAFFGQGTRLTVV.

The chain joins TRBV7-2 to TRBJ2-1, with D possibly matching TRBD2 (7 bases). Germline V gene lookup returns CDR1 SGHTA and CDR2 FQGNSA. V was trimmed by 1 base and J by 9 bases, leaving 19 bases between them. The CDR3 runs to 16 residues. CDR3 nucleotides: TGTGCCAGCAGCTTAGAAGGGGGAGGGCCGGGGGGTGAGCAGTTCTTC. It is translated as CASSLEGGGPGGEQFF.

In this sample, this clonotype turned up a few times. The genes are TRBV5-5 and TRBJ1-2; 7 bases line up with TRBD1. This CDR3 is 14 amino acids long. Trimming cost V 3 bases and J 4 bases; bases outside gene matches: 6. Germline V lookup: CDR1 SGHKS, CDR2 YYEKEE (reference sequence). As DNA, the CDR3 is TGTGCCAGCAGCTCAGTCCGGGACAGCTATGGCTACACCTTC. As protein: CASSSVRDSYGYTF.

A remark on this clonotype: One end of the junction varies from germline; a read error may be responsible. The rearrangement links TRBV3-1 to TRBJ2-1, with 10 bases fitting TRBD2. The CDR3 is 17 amino acids. Germline lookup yields CDR1 LGHDT and CDR2 YNNKEL (reference sequence). The DNA of the CDR3 is TGTGCCAGCAGCCATACTAGCGGGATAAGCTCCTACAATGAGCAGCTCTTC. Amino acids: CASSHTSGISSYNEQLF.

This clonotype has a count of ten or more. The V call is TRBV2, the J call TRBJ1-6; 7 positions agree with TRBD1. With 5 bases clipped from V and 10 bases from J, the junction kept 8 bases outside the gene matches. The germline V gene has CDR1 SNHLY and CDR2 FYNNEI. The CDR3 extends over 14 amino acids. The CDR3 loop reads CASSFETGYSPLHF. CDR3 DNA sequence: TGTGCCAGCAGTTTTGAGACAGGGTACTCACCCCTCCACTTT.

The sample holds many counts of this clonotype. The chain has TRBV27 and TRBJ1-5; possible D gene TRBD1, 5 bases. V gave up 6 bases and J gave up 1 base, with 16 bases separating them. The CDR3 length is 16 residues. In germline, CDR1 is MNHEY, CDR2 SMNVEV (reference sequence). The CDR3 here is CASRTSGQASNQPQHF. The DNA for the CDR3 is TGTGCCAGCAGAACCTCAGGGCAGGCAAGCAATCAGCCCCAGCATTTT.

V and J are TRBV6-2 or TRBV6-3 and TRBJ1-5; 11 nucleotides agree with TRBD1. Germline CDR1 is MNHEY and CDR2 is SVGEGT. J lost 6 bases, V lost 6 bases, and 10 bases had no gene match. CDR3 length equals 16 residues. The CDR3 loop is CASRELTGTGGQPQHF. CDR3 DNA sequence: TGTGCCAGCAGAGAACTCACCGGGACAGGGGGTCAGCCCCAGCATTTT.

This clonotype showed up many times. The rearrangement links TRBV12-3 or TRBV12-4 to TRBJ1-6, with 8 positions matching TRBD1. The J segment lost 9 bases and the V segment lost 3 bases, leaving 4 bases of the junction unmatched. The CDR3 is made up of 14 amino acids. The chain's CDR3 is CASSFGDRGSPLHF. The CDR3 DNA is TGTGCCAGCAGTTTTGGTGACAGGGGTTCACCCCTCCACTTT.

This clonotype was observed many times. The V gene is TRBV11-2, the J gene TRBJ2-7; maybe TRBD2 (6 bases). The V gene's germline CDR1 is SGHAT and CDR2 FQNNGV. Trimming removed 3 bases from V and 5 bases from J, with 11 bases in between. The CDR3 has 13 residues. The CDR3 spells CASSFLAMDEQYF. For the CDR3, the DNA is TGTGCCAGCAGCTTCCTAGCGATGGACGAGCAGTACTTC.

The sample holds a few counts of this clonotype. The V call is TRBV25-1, the J call TRBJ1-3; D gene uncertain. The germline CDR1 and CDR2 sequences are MGHDK and SYGVNS. The CDR3 has 13 residues. V lost 4 bases, J lost 3 bases, and 7 bases lay in between. The CDR3 nucleotides read TGTGCCAGCAGTGGTATAATTGGAAACACCATATATTTT. Translating gives CASSGIIGNTIYF.

V and J are TRBV25-1 and TRBJ2-7; 10 bases are shared with TRBD2. V lost 8 bases and J lost 5; bases outside the gene matches: 9. The V gene's germline CDR1 is MGHDK and CDR2 SYGVNS. CDR3 length: 14 residues. CDR3 loop: CASLPSGRSHEQYF. In DNA form, the CDR3 reads TGTGCCAGCCTTCCTAGCGGGAGATCCCACGAGCAGTACTTC.

This clonotype was seen ten or more times. The chain has TRBV27 and TRBJ1-6; 9 bases are a match to TRBD1. The CDR3 spans 15 residues. CDR1 MNHEY and CDR2 SMNVEV come from the germline V gene (reference sequence). V trimming: 4 bases; J trimming: 5 bases; junction bases outside the gene matches: 3. The CDR3 DNA reads TGTGCCAGCAGTTCCTGGGACAGGGATAATTCACCCCTCCACTTT. Translated: CASSSWDRDNSPLHF.

The CDR3 bases are TGTGCCACCAGTGATCACCCACAGGGGCGAGGAGAGACCCAGTACTTC. Amino acids: CATSDHPQGRGETQYF. The V and J genes are TRBV24-1 and TRBJ2-5, with 7 nucleotides matching TRBD1. The CDR3 covers 16 residues. CDR1 is KGHDR, CDR2 SFDVKD, per germline. V was pared by 3 bases and J by 4 bases, with 10 bases of the junction left unmatched.